This is a list of T cell receptor beta chains from one sample in a study of blood T cell repertoires in COVID-19. Data came from immunoSEQ multiplex PCR; TCRdb stores just in-frame clones and leaves some out. The sample yields under 400,000 clones, approximately 86% seen once. Material for sequencing was PBMCs or T cells enriched from blood (not recorded which). These receptors originate from a woman aged 40 to 55 with acute COVID-19. The CDR3 runs from the conserved cysteine through the conserved F or W.

cdr3_aa | v_call
CASSGDGTSVNNEQFF | TRBV2
CASSVGSNPTDTQYF | TRBV9
CASSQEGLASSYNEQFF | TRBV4-3
CASSSRTGRNYGYTF | TRBV27
CASSPGQGGLSYNEQFF | TRBV18
CASSTGDRVSGELFF | TRBV19
CASSIFGTGGEKLFF | TRBV19
CASSDSSFPSYNEQFF | TRBV6-4
CASSLEGGSYEQYF | TRBV7-2
CASSYGGIPTDTQYF | TRBV6-6
CASSLDRSSGANVLTF | TRBV5-1
CASSLRDDSYNSPLHF | TRBV9
CATSPRPQPQHF | TRBV6-6
CASSQAQGRVGYTF | TRBV4-3
CASSQVLVRSGTDTQYF | TRBV4-1
CASSLVGAFYTF | TRBV5-1
CASGFSVSGNTIYF | TRBV12-5
CAISTGTGSSYEQYF | TRBV10-3